The 19 T cell receptor beta chains reported below all come from one sample, sequenced in a study of T cells in localized non-small cell lung cancer. The method was immunoSEQ multiplex PCR; TCRdb's version includes in-frame clones alone and lacks a portion of them. The top ten clones hold 23% of a sample with some 16,000 clones, approximately 84% of them seen once. The sequencing here drew on peripheral blood, taken before any cancer treatment. All receptors come from a male donor older than 55 with stage I lung adenocarcinoma.

The chain uses TRBV6-5 and TRBJ1-5; 9 positions match TRBD1. The ends lost 5 bases at V and 9 bases at J; junction bases unmatched: 11. The CDR3 runs to 15 residues. Germline V gene sequence: CDR1 MNHEY, CDR2 SVGAGI. CDR3 bases: TGTGCCAGCAGTGCCGGGACAGGGACAAATGGGCCCCAGCATTTT. It specifies CASSAGTGTNGPQHF.

The chain joins TRBV30 to TRBJ2-7; 7 bases are a match to TRBD2. The germline V gene has CDR1 GTSNPN and CDR2 SVGIG (reference sequence). CDR3 length: 13 residues. V trimming: 3 bases; J trimming: 7 bases; junction bases outside the gene matches: 9. The CDR3 DNA follows: TGTGCCTGGAGCCGTCGCGGGAGCGGTGAGCAGTACTTC. It encodes CAWSRRGSGEQYF.

The rearrangement links TRBV9 to TRBJ2-6; D might be TRBD2 (6 bases). The CDR3 extends over 18 amino acids. V shed 0 bases and J shed 1 base, with 14 bases lying between them. The germline V gene has CDR1 SGDLS and CDR2 YYNGEE. The CDR3 DNA is TGTGCCAGCAGCGTAGCTGGTGATGGGGGGTCTGGGGCCAACGTCCTGACTTTC. Protein product: CASSVAGDGGSGANVLTF.

This clone was counted only a few times. V is TRBV2 and J is TRBJ1-1; D uncertain. CDR3 size: 13 residues. The V and J ends lost 2 bases and 6 bases respectively, with 10 bases between them. Germline V lookup: CDR1 SNHLY, CDR2 FYNNEI. The DNA for the CDR3 is TGTGCCAGCAGTGAAAGGAGAGAAGCTGAAGCTTTCTTT. Encoded protein: CASSERREAEAFF.

The chain is built from TRBV6-5 and TRBJ1-2; no firm D call. Germline V gene data show CDR1 as MNHEY and CDR2 as SVGAGI. V lost 4 bases, J lost 4 bases, and 10 bases lay in between. This CDR3 has 13 residues. CDR3 coding DNA: TGTGCCAGCAGTTTCGGACCTTTCTATGGCTACACCTTC. Protein: CASSFGPFYGYTF.

This chain links TRBV19 with TRBJ2-5, with 10 bases aligning to TRBD1. In germline, CDR1 is LNHDA, CDR2 SQIVND (reference sequence). This CDR3 spans 14 amino acids. With V trimmed by 8 bases and J by 6 bases, 9 bases remained unmatched. CDR3: CASAPGTGAKTQYF. CDR3 coding DNA: TGTGCCAGTGCGCCTGGGACAGGGGCGAAGACCCAGTACTTC. Combining the CDR3 with reference TRBV19 and TRBJ2-5 gives the whole variable domain DGGITQSPKYLFRKEGQNVTLSCEQNLNHDAMYWYRQDPGQGLRLIYYSQIVNDFQKGDIAEGYSVSREKKESFPLTVTSAQKNPTAFYLCASAPGTGAKTQYFGPGTRLLVL.

This clone was seen only a few times. The chain joins TRBV28 to TRBJ2-1, with 12 bases aligning to TRBD2. Germline V gene lookup returns CDR1 MDHEN and CDR2 SYDVKM. The junction had 6 bases not matched to a gene; V was cut back by 4 bases and J by 8 bases. The CDR3 totals 15 residues. CDR3 in amino acids: CASSSLAGGLDEQFF. The CDR3 DNA reads as TGTGCCAGCAGTTCACTAGCGGGAGGTTTAGATGAGCAGTTCTTC.

A single count supports this clone. V usage is TRBV7-6 and J usage is TRBJ2-5; D is unresolved. This CDR3 contains 11 residues. Germline V gene lookup returns CDR1 SGHVS and CDR2 FNYEAQ. V was trimmed by 7 bases and J by 5 bases, leaving 8 bases between them. The CDR3 nucleotides are TGTGCCAGCACTTCGATGGAGACCCAGTACTTC. Its protein is CASTSMETQYF.

J is TRBJ2-7 and V is TRBV6-5, with TRBD1 as a possible D gene (5 bases). The CDR3 length is 15 residues. Germline CDR1 MNHEY, CDR2 SVGAGI. The V gene lost 2 bases and the J gene lost 2 bases, with 13 bases spanning the gap. The CDR3 loop is CASSYATVRPYEQYF. The CDR3 DNA sequence: TGTGCCAGCAGTTACGCGACAGTTCGACCCTACGAGCAGTACTTC.

The CDR3 nucleotides read TGTGCCAGCAGCTCGTACGGGGAGACCCAGTACTTC. Protein: CASSSYGETQYF. The V gene is TRBV7-2, the J gene TRBJ2-5; no clear D gene. V gave up 4 bases and J gave up 5 bases, with 8 bases separating them. Germline CDR1 and CDR2: SGHTA and FQGNSA. The CDR3 is 12 amino acids.

V is TRBV7-6 and J is TRBJ1-2; D unclear. Germline CDR1 and CDR2: SGHVS and FNYEAQ. This CDR3 has 15 residues. Trimming cost V 1 base and J 2 bases, with 11 bases left between them. The CDR3 nucleotides read TGTGCCAGCAGCTTAGGAGCCCTTAGGAACTATGGCTACACCTTC. Translating gives CASSLGALRNYGYTF.

The V gene is TRBV6-5, the J gene TRBJ2-2; unclear D gene. The germline V gene has CDR1 MNHEY and CDR2 SVGAGI. The ends were cut back, 0 bases at V and 2 bases at J, with 4 bases in the middle. This CDR3 comprises 14 residues. CDR3 bases: TGTGCCAGCAGTTACTCGCGTAACACCGGGGAGCTGTTTTTT. Protein sequence: CASSYSRNTGELFF.

The chain joins TRBV5-6 to TRBJ2-4; 7 bases line up with TRBD1. This CDR3 has 15 residues. CDR1 and CDR2 (germline): SGHDT, YYEEEE. The J segment lost 3 bases and the V segment lost 0 bases, leaving 3 bases of the junction unmatched. As DNA, the CDR3 is TGTGCCAGCAGCTTGGAATGGGACAGCAAAAACATTCAGTACTTC. Translated: CASSLEWDSKNIQYF. The variable domain in full, with the rest retrieved from reference TRBV5-6 and TRBJ2-4, is DAGVTQSPTHLIKTRGQQVTLRCSPKSGHDTVSWYQQALGQGPQFIFQYYEEEERQRGNFPDRFSGHQFPNYSSELNVNALLLGDSALYLCASSLEWDSKNIQYFGAGTRLSVL.

This rearrangement joins TRBV2 to TRBJ2-1, with D unclear. The germline gives CDR1 SNHLY, CDR2 FYNNEI. The CDR3 runs to 14 residues. Between the trimmed V and J ends, which lost 3 bases and 0 bases, there was a span of 6 bases. This chain's CDR3 is CASSELGSYNEQFF. CDR3 bases: TGTGCCAGCAGTGAGCTGGGCTCCTACAATGAGCAGTTCTTC.

The chain recombines TRBV9 with TRBJ1-3, with D perhaps matching TRBD1 (6 bases). In germline, CDR1 is SGDLS, CDR2 YYNGEE. Trimming removed 0 bases at V and 0 bases at J, with 10 bases between. CDR3 length equals 16 residues. CDR3 amino acids: CASSVGDTSSGNTIYF. CDR3 bases: TGTGCCAGCAGCGTAGGGGACACCAGCTCTGGAAACACCATATATTTT.

The chain employs TRBV7-2 and TRBJ1-3, with D uncertain. V was trimmed by 4 bases and J by 4 bases, leaving 8 bases between them. The CDR3 spans 13 residues. Germline CDR1 is SGHTA and CDR2 is FQGNSA. In DNA, the CDR3 is TGTGCCAGCAGCTCGCTACAGGGAAACACCATATATTTT. Residues: CASSSLQGNTIYF.

V is TRBV25-1 and J is TRBJ2-5; weak D call: TRBD2 (5 bases). The CDR3 runs 17 residues. CDR1 and CDR2 (germline): MGHDK, SYGVNS. Trimming stripped 1 base from V and 1 base from J, with 16 bases between. CDR3 amino acids: CASSEFGSGLTQETQYF. The CDR3, as DNA: TGTGCCAGCAGTGAATTTGGCAGCGGATTAACCCAAGAGACCCAGTACTTC.

This rearrangement joins TRBV27 to TRBJ2-1; possible D gene TRBD1, 6 bases. This CDR3 contains 14 residues. V gave up 5 bases and J gave up 8 bases, with 16 bases separating them. Germline V gene sequence: CDR1 MNHEY, CDR2 SMNVEV (reference sequence). The CDR3 coding sequence is TGTGCCAGCAGTCCCCTGGGGGCGTCGGATGAGCAGTTCTTC. Protein: CASSPLGASDEQFF.

This rearrangement joins TRBV18 to TRBJ2-7, with D perhaps assigned TRBD1 or TRBD2 (5 bases each). Germline loops: CDR1 KGHSH, CDR2 LQKENI. The germline V and J ends were trimmed by 3 bases and 2 bases, with 11 bases remaining between them. The CDR3 length is 14 residues. The CDR3, as DNA: TGTGCCAGCTCACCTGAGGGGACCACCTACGAGCAGTACTTC. Translation: CASSPEGTTYEQYF.